This TCR beta chain emerged from a study of cytomegalovirus exposure and HLA in healthy donors. Study conclusions and caveats: Reportedly, cytomegalovirus status was diagnosed with high sensitivity and specificity.

A multiplex PCR was run with 60 Vbeta primers and 13 Jbeta primers. Here immunoSEQ multiplex PCR was the method, and the copy in TCRdb shows in-frame clones only, minus some. The data contain 95,000 to 100,000 clones, approximately 72% of them singletons. Worth noting for this clone: The antigen remains unidentified.

J gave up 5 bases and V 4 bases, and 7 bases lay outside the gene matches. The CDR3 contains 16 residues. Per the germline V gene, CDR1 is SNHLY and CDR2 is FYNNEI. This TCR derives from a man aged 40-49 years in good health and CMV-seropositive. Sequences were obtained from PBMCs. This chain joins TRBV2 and TRBJ2-1; TRBD2 matches at 11 bases. In DNA, the CDR3 is TGTGCCAGCAGTGCGGCTAGCGGGAGGTTAAACAATGAGCAGTTCTTC. Translation gives CASSAASGRLNNEQFF.